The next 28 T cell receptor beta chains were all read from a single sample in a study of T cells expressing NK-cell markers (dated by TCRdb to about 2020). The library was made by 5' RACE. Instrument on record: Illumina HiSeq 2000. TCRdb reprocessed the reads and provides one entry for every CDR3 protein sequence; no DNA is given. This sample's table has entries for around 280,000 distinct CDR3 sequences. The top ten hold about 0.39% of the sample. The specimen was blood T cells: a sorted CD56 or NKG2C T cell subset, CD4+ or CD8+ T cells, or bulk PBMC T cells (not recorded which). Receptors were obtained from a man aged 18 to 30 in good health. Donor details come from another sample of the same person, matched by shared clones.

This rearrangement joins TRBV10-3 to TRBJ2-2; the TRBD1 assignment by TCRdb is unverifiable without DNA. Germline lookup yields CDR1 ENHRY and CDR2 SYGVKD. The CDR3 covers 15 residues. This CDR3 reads CAIATGLSNTGELFF.

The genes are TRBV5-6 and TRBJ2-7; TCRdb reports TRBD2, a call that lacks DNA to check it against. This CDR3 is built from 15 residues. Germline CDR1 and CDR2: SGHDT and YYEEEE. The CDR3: CASSLSGGRSYEQYF.

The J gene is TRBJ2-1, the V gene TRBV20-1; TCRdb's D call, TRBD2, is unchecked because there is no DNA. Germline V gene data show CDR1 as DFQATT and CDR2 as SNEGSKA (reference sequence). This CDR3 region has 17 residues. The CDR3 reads CSANTYETGTYYNEQFF.

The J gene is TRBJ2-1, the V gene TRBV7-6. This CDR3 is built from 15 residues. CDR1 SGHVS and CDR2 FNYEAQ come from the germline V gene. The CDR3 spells CASSQRTGSYNEQFF. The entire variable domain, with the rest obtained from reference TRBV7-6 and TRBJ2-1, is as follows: GAGVSQSPRYKVTKRGQDVALRCDPISGHVSLYWYRQALGQGPEFLTYFNYEAQQDKSGLPNDRFSAERPEGSISTLTIQRTEQRDSAMYRCASSQRTGSYNEQFFGPGTRLTVL.

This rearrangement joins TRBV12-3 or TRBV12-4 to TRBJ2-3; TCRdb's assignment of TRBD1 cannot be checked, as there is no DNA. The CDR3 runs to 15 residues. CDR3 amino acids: CASSLAGAATDTQYF.

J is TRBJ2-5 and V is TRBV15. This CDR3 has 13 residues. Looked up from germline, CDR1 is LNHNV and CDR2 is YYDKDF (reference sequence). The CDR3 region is CATSRGPRVSQYF.

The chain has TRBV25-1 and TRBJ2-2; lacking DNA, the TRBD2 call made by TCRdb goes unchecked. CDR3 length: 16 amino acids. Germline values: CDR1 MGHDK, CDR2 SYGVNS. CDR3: CASSVAGGPSTGELFF.

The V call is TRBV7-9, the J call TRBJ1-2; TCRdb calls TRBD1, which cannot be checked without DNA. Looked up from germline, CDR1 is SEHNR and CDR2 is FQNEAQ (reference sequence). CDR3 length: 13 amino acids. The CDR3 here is CASSTTGLSGYTF.

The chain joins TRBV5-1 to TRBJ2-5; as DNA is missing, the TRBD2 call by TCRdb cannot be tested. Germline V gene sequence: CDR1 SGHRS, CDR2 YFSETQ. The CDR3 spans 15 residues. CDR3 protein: CASSFSGPDQETQYF.

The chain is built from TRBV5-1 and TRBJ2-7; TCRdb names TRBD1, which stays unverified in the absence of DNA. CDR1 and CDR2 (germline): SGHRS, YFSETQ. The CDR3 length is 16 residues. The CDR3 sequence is CASSLYTGTGETTQYF.

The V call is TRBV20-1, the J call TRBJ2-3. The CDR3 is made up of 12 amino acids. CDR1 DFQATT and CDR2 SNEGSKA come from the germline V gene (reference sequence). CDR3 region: CSAKFMRDTQYF.

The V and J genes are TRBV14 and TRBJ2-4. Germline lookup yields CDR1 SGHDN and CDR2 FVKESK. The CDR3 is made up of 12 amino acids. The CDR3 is CASSQEGNIQYF.

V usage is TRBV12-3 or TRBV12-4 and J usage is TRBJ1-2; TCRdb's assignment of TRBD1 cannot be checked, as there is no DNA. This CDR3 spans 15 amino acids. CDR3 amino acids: CASSPSGQAGYGYTF.

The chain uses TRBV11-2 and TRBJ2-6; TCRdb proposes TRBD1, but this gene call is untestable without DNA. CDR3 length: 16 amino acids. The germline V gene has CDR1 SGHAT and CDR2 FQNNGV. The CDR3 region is CASSSPGQGLANVLTF.

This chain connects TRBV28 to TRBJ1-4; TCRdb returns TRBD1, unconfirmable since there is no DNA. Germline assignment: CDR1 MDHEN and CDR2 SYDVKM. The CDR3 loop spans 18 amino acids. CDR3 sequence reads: CASSSPRDAEGTNEKLFF.

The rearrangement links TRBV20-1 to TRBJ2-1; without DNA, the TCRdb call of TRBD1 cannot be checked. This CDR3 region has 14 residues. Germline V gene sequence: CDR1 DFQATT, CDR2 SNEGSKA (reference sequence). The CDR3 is CSAFPGTGTNEQFF.

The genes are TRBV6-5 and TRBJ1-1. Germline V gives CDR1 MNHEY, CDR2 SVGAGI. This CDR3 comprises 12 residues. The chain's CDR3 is CASSLFGTEAFF.

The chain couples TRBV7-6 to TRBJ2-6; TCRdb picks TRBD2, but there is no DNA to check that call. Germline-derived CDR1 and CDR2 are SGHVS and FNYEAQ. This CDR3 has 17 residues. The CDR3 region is CAIRGEGLSSGANVLTF.

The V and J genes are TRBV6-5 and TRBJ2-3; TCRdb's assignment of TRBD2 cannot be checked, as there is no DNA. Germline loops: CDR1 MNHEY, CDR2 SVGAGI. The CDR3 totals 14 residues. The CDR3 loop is CASSYPGAADTQYF.

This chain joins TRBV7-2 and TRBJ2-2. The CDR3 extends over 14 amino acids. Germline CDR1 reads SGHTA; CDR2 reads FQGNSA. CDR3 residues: CASSSTYGVGELFF. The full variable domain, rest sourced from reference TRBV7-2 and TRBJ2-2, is GAGVSQSPSNKVTEKGKDVELRCDPISGHTALYWYRQSLGQGLEFLIYFQGNSAPDKSGLPSDRFSAERTGGSVSTLTIQRTQQEDSAVYLCASSSTYGVGELFFGEGSRLTVL.

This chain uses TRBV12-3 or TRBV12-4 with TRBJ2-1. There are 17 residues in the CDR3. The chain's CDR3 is CASSFSGLARSYNEQFF.

The CDR3 loop reads CASSSPRADTQYF. The chain uses TRBV11-2 and TRBJ2-3; as DNA is missing, the TRBD1 call by TCRdb cannot be tested. Per germline, CDR1 SGHAT and CDR2 FQNNGV. This CDR3 spans 13 amino acids.

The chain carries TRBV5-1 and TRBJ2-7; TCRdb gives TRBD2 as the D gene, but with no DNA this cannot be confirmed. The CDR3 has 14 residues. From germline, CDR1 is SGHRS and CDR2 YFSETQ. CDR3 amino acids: CASSLGRSLHEQYF.

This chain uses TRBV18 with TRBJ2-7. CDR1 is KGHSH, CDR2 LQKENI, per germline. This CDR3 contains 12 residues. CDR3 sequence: CASSTTGSEQYF.

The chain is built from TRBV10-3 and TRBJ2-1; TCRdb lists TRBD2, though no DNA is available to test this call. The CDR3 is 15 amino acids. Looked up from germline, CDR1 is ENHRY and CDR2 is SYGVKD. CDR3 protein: CAAREVAGGGNEQFF.

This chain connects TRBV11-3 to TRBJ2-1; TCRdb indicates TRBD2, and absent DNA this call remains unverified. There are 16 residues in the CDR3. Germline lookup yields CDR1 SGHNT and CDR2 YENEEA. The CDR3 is CASSPPRTSGGNEQFF.

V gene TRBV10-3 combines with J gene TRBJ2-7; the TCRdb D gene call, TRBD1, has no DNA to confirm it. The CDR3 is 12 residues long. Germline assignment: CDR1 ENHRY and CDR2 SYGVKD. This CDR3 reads CAISLTGGEQYF.

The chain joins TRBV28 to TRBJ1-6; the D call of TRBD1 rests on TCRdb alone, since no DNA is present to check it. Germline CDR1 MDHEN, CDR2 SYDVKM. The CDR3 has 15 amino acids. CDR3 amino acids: CASSFSTGDNSPLHF.